This T cell receptor (beta chain) was documented in a study of T cells in Graves' hyperthyroidism and ophthalmopathy. Study results and caveats: Researchers found most expanded thyroid clonotypes above 0.001 in blood as well.

This clonotype showed up many times. Its target is not known. Amplification of TCR beta CDR3 regions used RNA as the template. Carried out on the TCR CDR3, a first-round RT-PCR used the HTBI primer set. MiXCR, run by TCRdb on the multiplex PCR reads, gives a single entry per CDR3 protein. The table includes 300,000 or so distinct CDR3 sequences, about 20% detected once. Source material: blood. The receptor was derived from a woman aged 45-65 years with Graves' hyperthyroidism.

The CDR3 spells CASSPGGHETQYF. The CDR3 DNA reads as TGTGCCAGCTCGCCAGGGGGGCACGAGACCCAGTACTTC. The genes are TRBV18 and TRBJ2-5, with a weak D call TRBD1 (7 bases). Germline V lookup: CDR1 KGHSH, CDR2 LQKENI. The CDR3 loop spans 13 amino acids. Trimming removed 6 bases at V and 5 bases at J, with 13 bases between.